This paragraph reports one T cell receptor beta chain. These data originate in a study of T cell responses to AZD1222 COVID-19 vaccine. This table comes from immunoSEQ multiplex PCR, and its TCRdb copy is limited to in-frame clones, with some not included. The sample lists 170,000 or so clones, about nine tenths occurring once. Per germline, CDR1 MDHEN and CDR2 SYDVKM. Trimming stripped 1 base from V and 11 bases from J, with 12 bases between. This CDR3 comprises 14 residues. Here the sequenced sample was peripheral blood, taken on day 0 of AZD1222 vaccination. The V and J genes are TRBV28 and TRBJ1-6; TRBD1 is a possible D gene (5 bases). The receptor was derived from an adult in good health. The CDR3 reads CASSLFRGGAPLHF. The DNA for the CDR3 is TGTGCCAGCAGTTTATTTAGGGGAGGGGCACCCCTCCACTTT. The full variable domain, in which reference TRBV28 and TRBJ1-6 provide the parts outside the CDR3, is DVKVTQSSRYLVKRTGEKVFLECVQDMDHENMFWYRQDPGLGLRLIYFSYDVKMKEKGDIPEGYSVSREKKERFSLILESASTNQTSMYLCASSLFRGGAPLHFGNGTRLTVT.